This TCR beta chain appears in the sequencing data of a study of shared clonotypes between healthy human individuals. Whole-study results and caveats: Clonotype sharing across four donors was observed for around 5.1% of naive CD4 clonotypes. As a rule, naive subsets had a larger estimated richness than memory subsets.

Details on this clone: Its antigen is undetermined.

In the original analysis: Because ImmunoSEQ provided only junction sequences with no quality scores, the filtering differed. Measured with immunoSEQ multiplex PCR; TCRdb has only the in-frame clones, and not every one. D and trimming come from the DNA, and the V and J calls and clone size come from that table. Of some 700,000 clones listed, 90% are singletons. Trimming stripped 2 bases from V and 4 bases from J, with 11 bases between. CDR1 MNHEY and CDR2 SMNVEV come from the germline V gene (reference sequence). The CDR3 spans 14 residues. Sequencing was carried out using memory CD8+ T cells from PBMCs. As for subset: CD45RO+ cells pooled with CCR7-negative TemRA cells. The rearrangement uses TRBV27 and TRBJ1-2; a possible D gene is TRBD1 (6 bases). The source of this sequence is a man between 18 and 29 years old in good health. Some clones in this sample may be carry-over from other donors' samples. The CDR3 loop reads CASSLTGAIYGYTF. The CDR3 bases are TGTGCCAGCAGTTTAACGGGGGCAATCTATGGCTACACCTTC.